These 22 T cell receptor beta chains share one sample of origin, sequenced in a study of response to subunit inactivated influenza vaccine. MiXCR was run by TCRdb on the RT-PCR reads, yielding one entry per CDR3 protein. The sample lists roughly 550,000 distinct CDR3 sequences; around a quarter were seen once. The data were also submitted as part of a second study, on T cells expressing NK-cell markers. From that paper: Synthesis of TCR beta cDNA relied on 5'RACE template switching carrying UMIs.

Sequencing was performed on CD4+ T cells sorted from PBMCs, taken less than 13 days after vaccination. These receptors were collected from a man aged 50 to 59 who received an inactivated influenza vaccine.

This clonotype was detected only once. V and J are TRBV5-1 and TRBJ1-1, with a tentative D call TRBD1 (6 bases). The CDR3 is 13 amino acids. The V end lost 4 bases, the J end lost 7 bases, and 14 bases lay between the germline ends. CDR1 is SGHRS and CDR2 is YFSETQ in the germline V gene. The DNA for the CDR3 is TGCGCCAGCAGCGGCGGACAGAATAATGAAGCTTTCTTT. It is translated as CASSGGQNNEAFF.

There are a few counts of this clonotype. V and J are TRBV20-1 and TRBJ2-5; 12 bases align to TRBD2. The trim removed 0 bases at V and 4 bases at J, leaving 12 bases unmatched. This CDR3 spans 18 amino acids. Germline CDR1 DFQATT, CDR2 SNEGSKA (reference sequence). The CDR3 coding sequence is TGCAGTGCTAGAGATAAGACGACTAGCGGGAGACTTCGAGAGACCCAGTACTTC. Its translation is CSARDKTTSGRLRETQYF.

The chain joins TRBV5-1 to TRBJ1-1; 7 nucleotides line up with TRBD1. This CDR3 comprises 15 residues. Looked up from germline, CDR1 is SGHRS and CDR2 is YFSETQ. Trimming took 3 bases from V and 0 from J; bases not matched to a gene: 5. The DNA of the CDR3 is TGCGCCAGCAGCTCCCGGGACAGCATGAACACTGAAGCTTTCTTT. This gives the protein CASSSRDSMNTEAFF.

The rearrangement joins TRBV2 to TRBJ2-7, with 9 bases that match TRBD1. This CDR3 spans 14 amino acids. Germline V gene lookup returns CDR1 SNHLY and CDR2 FYNNEI. V lost 4 bases and J lost 2; bases outside the gene matches: 3. CDR3 bases: TGTGCCAGCAGTGTATACAGGGGGCCCTACGAGCAGTACTTC. Its protein product is CASSVYRGPYEQYF.

The rearrangement links TRBV13 to TRBJ2-7, with D perhaps matching TRBD2 (6 bases). This CDR3 contains 13 residues. Germline lookup yields CDR1 PRHDT and CDR2 FYEKMQ (reference sequence). V lost 5 bases to trimming and J lost 2 bases, with 10 bases between them. The CDR3 here is CASSRLDTYEQYF. DNA of the CDR3: TGTGCCAGCAGCCGACTAGATACCTACGAGCAGTACTTC.

Only a few counts were recorded for this clonotype. This chain joins TRBV12-3 or TRBV12-4 and TRBJ1-1; perhaps TRBD1 as D (5 bases). This CDR3 has 14 residues. Between the trimmed V and J ends, which lost 6 bases and 0 bases, there was a span of 11 bases. The CDR3 DNA reads TGTGCCAGCAGCCCCCGGGGGATGAACACTGAAGCTTTCTTT. This encodes CASSPRGMNTEAFF.

This clonotype was seen a few times. The chain recombines TRBV29-1 with TRBJ2-3; maybe TRBD2 (5 bases). The V end was cut by 6 bases, the J end by 2 bases, with 24 bases between. The CDR3 has 17 amino acids. CDR1 is SQVTM, CDR2 ANQGSEA, per germline. The CDR3 reads CSVTGTTARLPTDTQYF. The CDR3 DNA follows: TGCAGCGTAACGGGAACTACCGCTCGACTACCCACAGATACGCAGTATTTT.

The chain employs TRBV7-8 and TRBJ1-1; 7 nucleotides line up with TRBD1. CDR3 length: 19 residues. J lost 0 bases, V lost 1 base, and 14 bases had no gene match. CDR1 and CDR2 from the germline V gene are SGHVS and FQNEAQ. The CDR3 loop is CASSLVMLGQTGLNTEAFF. The CDR3 nucleotides read TGTGCCAGCAGCTTAGTGATGTTGGGACAGACAGGGTTGAACACTGAAGCTTTCTTT.

This clonotype was seen repeatedly, ten times or more. The rearrangement uses TRBV29-1 and TRBJ2-1; 9 bases agree with TRBD1. The length of the CDR3 is 14 residues. The ends lost 6 bases at V and 15 bases at J; junction bases unmatched: 18. Per the germline V gene, CDR1 is SQVTM and CDR2 is ANQGSEA. Written as DNA, the CDR3 is TGCAGCGTAGACTCCGATGGGACAGGGCTTTCGCGGTTCTTC. Residues: CSVDSDGTGLSRFF.

This clonotype came up many times. The chain joins TRBV15 to TRBJ1-1; D is ambiguous. The CDR3 runs to 12 residues. Trimming cost V 0 bases and J 7 bases, with 6 bases left between them. CDR1 is LNHNV, CDR2 YYDKDF, per germline (reference sequence). This CDR3 reads CATSRESIEAFF. CDR3 DNA sequence: TGTGCCACCAGCAGAGAGTCAATTGAAGCTTTCTTT.

In its sample, this clonotype was seen a few times. The chain employs TRBV7-8 and TRBJ2-2; D ambiguous. Germline V gives CDR1 SGHVS, CDR2 FQNEAQ. With 5 bases removed from V and 3 bases from J, the gap between germline ends came to 13 bases. The CDR3 spans 15 residues. CDR3 DNA: TGTGCCAGCAGCCATCCCTGGGCGGACACCGGGGAGCTGTTTTTT. The encoded protein is CASSHPWADTGELFF.

The chain links TRBV5-1 to TRBJ1-3; possible D gene TRBD1, 6 bases. The germline V gene has CDR1 SGHRS and CDR2 YFSETQ. The CDR3 covers 15 residues. V lost 6 bases and J lost 0, with 13 bases in between. The CDR3 is CASNEGGSSGNTIYF. CDR3 DNA sequence: TGCGCCAGCAACGAGGGGGGGTCCTCTGGAAACACCATATATTTT.

This clonotype was found a few times. The rearrangement uses TRBV3-1 and TRBJ1-5, with a possible D match to TRBD1 (5 bases). The CDR3 length is 16 residues. Germline V gene sequence: CDR1 LGHDT, CDR2 YNNKEL (reference sequence). The germline V and J ends were trimmed by 0 bases and 5 bases, with 14 bases remaining between them. The CDR3 DNA is TGTGCCAGCAGCCAAGATAGTGGCAGGGTGGATCAGCCCCAGCATTTT. Amino acid sequence: CASSQDSGRVDQPQHF. Looking up the rest from reference TRBV3-1 and TRBJ1-5 gives the full variable domain: DTAVSQTPKYLVTQMGNDKSIKCEQNLGHDTMYWYKQDSKKFLKIMFSYNNKELIINETVPNRFSPKSPDKAHLNLHINSLELGDSAVYFCASSQDSGRVDQPQHFGDGTRLSIL.

This clonotype was detected only a few times. This chain links TRBV4-3 with TRBJ2-1; 13 bases line up with TRBD2. V was clipped by 5 bases and J by 14 bases; unmatched bases: 6. The CDR3 covers 13 residues. Germline CDR1 LGHNA, CDR2 YSLEER. The CDR3 loop reads CASSAGLAGDEFF. In nucleotides, the CDR3 is TGCGCCAGCAGCGCCGGACTAGCGGGAGACGAGTTCTTC.

This clonotype has only a few counts. The CDR3 DNA is TGTGCCAGCAGCCCTACCGGGGGAAGTGGAAACACCATATATTTT. Translating it yields CASSPTGGSGNTIYF. The chain is built from TRBV7-2 and TRBJ1-3, with D possibly being TRBD1 (5 bases). The CDR3 has 15 residues. V dropped 5 bases and J dropped 3 bases, with 14 bases sitting between them. Germline CDR1 SGHTA, CDR2 FQGNSA.

The rearrangement joins TRBV3-1 to TRBJ2-2; the match to TRBD1 covers 9 bases. CDR1 LGHDT and CDR2 YNNKEL come from the germline V gene (reference sequence). The CDR3 sequence is 15 residues long. V dropped 3 bases and J dropped 7; count of bases not matched to a gene: 6. CDR3 residues: CASSHNRGRGGELFF. The CDR3 DNA is TGTGCCAGCAGCCACAACAGGGGGCGCGGCGGGGAGCTGTTTTTT.

The chain has TRBV7-8 and TRBJ2-1; TRBD2 aligns across 12 bases. The V and J ends lost 4 bases and 6 bases, in that order; junction bases with no gene match: 7. CDR3 length: 16 amino acids. Germline loops: CDR1 SGHVS, CDR2 FQNEAQ. The CDR3 DNA follows: TGTGCCAGCAGCTCGCGGACTAGCGGGGTATCCAATGAGCAGTTCTTC. Encoded protein: CASSSRTSGVSNEQFF.

This clonotype was picked up a small number of times. This rearrangement joins TRBV12-3 or TRBV12-4 to TRBJ2-1; TRBD2 matches 11 bases. J was trimmed by 7 bases and V by 6 bases; bases with no gene match: 8. The CDR3 spans 15 residues. CDR3 residues: CASRELAGGRNEQFF. The CDR3 bases are TGTGCCAGCAGGGAATTAGCGGGGGGGCGGAATGAGCAGTTCTTC.

This clonotype has a handful of counts. In nucleotides, the CDR3 is TGTGCCATCACTGTGGGACAGGGGACTGAAGCTTTCTTT. It specifies CAITVGQGTEAFF. This sequence joins TRBV10-3 and TRBJ1-1; TRBD1 aligns across 10 bases. Germline-derived CDR1 and CDR2 are ENHRY and SYGVKD. V gave up 7 bases and J gave up 5 bases; unmatched junction bases: 4. This CDR3 comprises 13 residues.

This clonotype appeared a few times. V is TRBV11-2 and J is TRBJ1-6; possibly TRBD1 for D (5 bases). Germline V gene sequence: CDR1 SGHAT, CDR2 FQNNGV. There are 15 residues in the CDR3. Trimming removed 3 bases from V and 4 bases from J, with 10 bases in between. CDR3 protein: CASSLSRQYNSPLHF. The CDR3 bases are TGTGCCAGCAGCTTGTCCAGACAGTATAATTCACCCCTCCACTTT.

The genes are TRBV10-3 and TRBJ2-4; TRBD1 matches at 7 bases. Germline V CDR1 and CDR2: ENHRY, SYGVKD. The CDR3 runs 10 residues. This CDR3 reads CFQGEYIQYF. CDR3 nucleotide sequence: TGTTTCCAGGGGGAGTACATTCAGTACTTC.

Written as DNA, the CDR3 is TGTGCCAGCAGCCAAGGGCTGGGGGGGTCAGATACGCAGTATTTT. It specifies CASSQGLGGSDTQYF. The chain combines TRBV14 with TRBJ2-3; 7 bases agree with TRBD2. The CDR3 contains 15 residues. Trimming cost V 1 base and J 4 bases; bases outside gene matches: 5. The germline gives CDR1 SGHDN, CDR2 FVKESK.